The clone carrying this T cell receptor beta chain was observed many times. No antigen is known for it. Germline CDR1 SGHTA, CDR2 FQGNSA. Trimming removed 7 bases at V and 9 bases at J, with 20 bases between. This CDR3 is 14 amino acids long. TCR beta CDR3 regions were amplified from RNA. The HTBI primer set was used in a first-round RT-PCR of the TCR CDR3. From the multiplex PCR reads, TCRdb called clonotypes with MiXCR, one entry per CDR3 protein. Found here are under 400,000 distinct CDR3 sequences, around 17% of them singletons; the top ten hold roughly 33%. A lack of ophthalmopathy progression within 18 months defined stable Graves' hyperthyroidism. Pregnant or lactating patients were excluded, as were those with uncontrolled infection or other autoimmune disease. This entry comes from a study of T cells in Graves' hyperthyroidism and ophthalmopathy. Overall study results and limits: The model predicted ophthalmopathy a median around six months before onset. Most clonotypes that expanded in the thyroid above 0.001 also showed up in blood.

The TCR originated in a man aged 25-45 years with Graves' hyperthyroidism. Material for sequencing was blood. This chain links TRBV7-2 with TRBJ2-3, with D perhaps matching TRBD2 (5 bases). The CDR3 nucleotides read TGTGCCAGCACCCCGACTCGGGGAGTCGAGACGCAGTATTTT. It codes for CASTPTRGVETQYF. The whole variable domain, filled in from reference TRBV7-2 and TRBJ2-3, reads GAGVSQSPSNKVTEKGKDVELRCDPISGHTALYWYRQSLGQGLEFLIYFQGNSAPDKSGLPSDRFSAERTGGSVSTLTIQRTQQEDSAVYLCASTPTRGVETQYFGPGTRLTVL.